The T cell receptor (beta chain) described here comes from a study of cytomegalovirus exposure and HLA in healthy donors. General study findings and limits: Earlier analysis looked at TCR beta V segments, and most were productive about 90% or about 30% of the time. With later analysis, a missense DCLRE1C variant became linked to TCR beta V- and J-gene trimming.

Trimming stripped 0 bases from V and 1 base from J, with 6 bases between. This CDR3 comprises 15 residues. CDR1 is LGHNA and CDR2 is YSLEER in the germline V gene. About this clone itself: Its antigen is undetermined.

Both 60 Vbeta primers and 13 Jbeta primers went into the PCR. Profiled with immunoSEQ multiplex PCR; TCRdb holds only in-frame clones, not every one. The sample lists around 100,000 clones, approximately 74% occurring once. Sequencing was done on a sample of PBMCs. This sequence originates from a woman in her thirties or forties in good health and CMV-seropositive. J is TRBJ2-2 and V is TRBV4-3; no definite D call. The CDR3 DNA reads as TGCGCCAGCAGCCAAGATTTCAGGAACACCGGGGAGCTGTTTTTT. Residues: CASSQDFRNTGELFF.